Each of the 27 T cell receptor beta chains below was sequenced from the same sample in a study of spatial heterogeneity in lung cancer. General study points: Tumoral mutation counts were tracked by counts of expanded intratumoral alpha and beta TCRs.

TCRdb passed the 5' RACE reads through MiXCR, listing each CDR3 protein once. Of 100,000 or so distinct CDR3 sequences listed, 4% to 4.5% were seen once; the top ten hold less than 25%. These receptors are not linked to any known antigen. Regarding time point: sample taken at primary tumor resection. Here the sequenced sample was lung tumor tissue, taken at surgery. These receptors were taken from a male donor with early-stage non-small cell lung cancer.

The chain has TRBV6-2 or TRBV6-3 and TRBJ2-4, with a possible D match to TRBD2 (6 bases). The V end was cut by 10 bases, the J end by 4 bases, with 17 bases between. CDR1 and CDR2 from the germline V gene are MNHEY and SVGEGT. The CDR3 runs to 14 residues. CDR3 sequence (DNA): TGTGCCACGATACCCGGGACTCATAAAAACATTCAGTACTTC. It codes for CATIPGTHKNIQYF.

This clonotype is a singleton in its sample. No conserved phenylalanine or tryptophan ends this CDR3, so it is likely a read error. The CDR3 DNA sequence: TGTGCCAGCAGCGTTCTCGACTCTAGCACAGATACGCAGTATATT. It encodes CASSVLDSSTDTQYI. V and J are TRBV9 and TRBJ2-3; unclear D gene. The CDR3 is 15 residues long. Germline CDR1 reads SGDLS; CDR2 reads YYNGEE. The germline V and J ends were trimmed by 2 bases and 0 bases, with 10 bases remaining between them.

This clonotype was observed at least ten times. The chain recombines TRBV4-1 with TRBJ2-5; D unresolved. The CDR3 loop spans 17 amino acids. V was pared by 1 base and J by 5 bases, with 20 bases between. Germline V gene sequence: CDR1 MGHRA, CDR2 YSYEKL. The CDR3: CASSQVLRPLTLETQYF. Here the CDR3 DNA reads TGCGCCAGCAGCCAAGTACTTAGACCGCTGACTTTGGAGACCCAGTACTTC.

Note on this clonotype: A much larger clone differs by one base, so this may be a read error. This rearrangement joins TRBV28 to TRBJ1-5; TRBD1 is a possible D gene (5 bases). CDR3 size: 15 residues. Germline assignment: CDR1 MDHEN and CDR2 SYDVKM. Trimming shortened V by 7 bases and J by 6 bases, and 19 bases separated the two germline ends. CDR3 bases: TGTGCCAGCACCATACCAGGGTATACCAGTCAGCCCCAGCATTTT. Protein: CASTIPGYTSQPQHF.

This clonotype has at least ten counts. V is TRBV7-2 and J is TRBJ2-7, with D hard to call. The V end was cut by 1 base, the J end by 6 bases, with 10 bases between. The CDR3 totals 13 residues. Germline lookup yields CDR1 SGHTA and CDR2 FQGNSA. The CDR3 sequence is CASSLGDSLEQYF. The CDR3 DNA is TGTGCCAGCAGCTTAGGAGACTCCCTCGAGCAGTACTTC.

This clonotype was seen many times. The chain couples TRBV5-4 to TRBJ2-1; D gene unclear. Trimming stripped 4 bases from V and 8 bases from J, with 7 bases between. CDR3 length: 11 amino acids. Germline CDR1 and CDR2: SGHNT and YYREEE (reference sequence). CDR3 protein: CASSLGYEQFF. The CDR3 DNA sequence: TGTGCCAGCAGCCTAGGGTATGAGCAGTTCTTC.

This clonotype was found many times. The CDR3 DNA reads as TGTGCCAGCAGTGAAAGGCGGGAGGGCCTCAATGAGCAGTTCTTC. Its translation: CASSERREGLNEQFF. The rearrangement joins TRBV2 to TRBJ2-1, with 9 nucleotides matching TRBD2. Per germline, CDR1 SNHLY and CDR2 FYNNEI. With 2 bases clipped from V and 6 bases from J, the junction kept 5 bases outside the gene matches. The CDR3 loop spans 15 amino acids. The complete variable domain, with remaining parts taken from reference TRBV2 and TRBJ2-1, reads EPEVTQTPSHQVTQMGQEVILRCVPISNHLYFYWYRQILGQKVEFLVSFYNNEISEKSEIFDDQFSVERPDGSNFTLKIRSTKLEDSAMYFCASSERREGLNEQFFGPGTRLTVL.

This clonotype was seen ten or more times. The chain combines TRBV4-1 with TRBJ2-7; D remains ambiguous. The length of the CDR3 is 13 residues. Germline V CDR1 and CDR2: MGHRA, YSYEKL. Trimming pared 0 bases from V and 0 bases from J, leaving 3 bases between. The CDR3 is CASSQDYSYEQYF. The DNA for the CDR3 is TGCGCCAGCAGCCAAGATTACTCCTACGAGCAGTACTTC.

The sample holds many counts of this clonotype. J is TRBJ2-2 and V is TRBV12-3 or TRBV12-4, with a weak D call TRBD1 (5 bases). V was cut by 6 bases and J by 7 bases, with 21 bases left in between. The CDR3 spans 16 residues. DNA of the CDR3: TGTGCCAGCAGAGACCTGGTCTTATCCCAGGGCGGGGAGCTGTTTTTT. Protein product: CASRDLVLSQGGELFF.

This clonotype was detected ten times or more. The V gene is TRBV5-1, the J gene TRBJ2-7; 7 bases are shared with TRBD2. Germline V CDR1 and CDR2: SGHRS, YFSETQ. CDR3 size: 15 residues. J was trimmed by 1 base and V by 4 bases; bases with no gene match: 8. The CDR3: CASSRAVGGSYEQYF. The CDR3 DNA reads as TGCGCCAGCAGCAGAGCGGTCGGGGGGTCCTACGAGCAGTACTTC.

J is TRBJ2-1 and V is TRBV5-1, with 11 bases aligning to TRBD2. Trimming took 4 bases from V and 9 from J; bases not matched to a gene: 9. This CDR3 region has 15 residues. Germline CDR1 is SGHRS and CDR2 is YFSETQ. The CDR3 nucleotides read TGCGCCAGCAGCCCCGCTAGCGGGAGGATTCTTGAGCAGTTCTTC. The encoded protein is CASSPASGRILEQFF. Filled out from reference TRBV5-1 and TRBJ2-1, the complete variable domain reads KAGVTQTPRYLIKTRGQQVTLSCSPISGHRSVSWYQQTPGQGLQFLFEYFSETQRNKGNFPGRFSGRQFSNSRSEMNVSTLELGDSALYLCASSPASGRILEQFFGPGTRLTVL.

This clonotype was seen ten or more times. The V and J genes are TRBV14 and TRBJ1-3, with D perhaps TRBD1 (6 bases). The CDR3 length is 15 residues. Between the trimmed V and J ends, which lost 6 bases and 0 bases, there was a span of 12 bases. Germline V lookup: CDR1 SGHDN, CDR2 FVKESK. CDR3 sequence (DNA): TGTGCCAGCAGTTGGGGACACTTCTCTGGAAACACCATATATTTT. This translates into CASSWGHFSGNTIYF.

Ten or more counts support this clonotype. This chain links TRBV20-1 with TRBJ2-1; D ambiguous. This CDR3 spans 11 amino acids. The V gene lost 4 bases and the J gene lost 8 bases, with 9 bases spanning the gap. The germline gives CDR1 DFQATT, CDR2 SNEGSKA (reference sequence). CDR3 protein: CSATTWDEQFF. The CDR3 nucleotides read TGCAGTGCTACGACATGGGATGAGCAGTTCTTC.

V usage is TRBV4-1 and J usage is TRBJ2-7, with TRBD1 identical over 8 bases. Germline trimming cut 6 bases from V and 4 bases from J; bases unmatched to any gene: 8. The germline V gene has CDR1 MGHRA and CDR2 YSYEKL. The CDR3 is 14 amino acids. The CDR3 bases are TGCGCCAGCAGTCCCGGGACAGGTTGGTACGAGCAGTACTTC. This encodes CASSPGTGWYEQYF.

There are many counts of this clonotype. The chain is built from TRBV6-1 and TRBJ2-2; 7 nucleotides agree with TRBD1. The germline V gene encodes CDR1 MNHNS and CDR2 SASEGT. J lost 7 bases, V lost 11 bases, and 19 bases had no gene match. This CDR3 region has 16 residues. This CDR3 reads CAGRQGSTLRVGELFF. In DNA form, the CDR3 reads TGTGCCGGTAGACAGGGCTCCACTTTGAGGGTCGGGGAGCTGTTTTTT.

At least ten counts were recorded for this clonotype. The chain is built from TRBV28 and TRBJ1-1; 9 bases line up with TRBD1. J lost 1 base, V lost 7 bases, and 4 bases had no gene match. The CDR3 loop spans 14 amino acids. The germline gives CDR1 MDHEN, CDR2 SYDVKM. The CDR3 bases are TGTGCCAGCAAAGAACAGGGGGCGAACACTGAAGCTTTCTTT. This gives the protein CASKEQGANTEAFF.

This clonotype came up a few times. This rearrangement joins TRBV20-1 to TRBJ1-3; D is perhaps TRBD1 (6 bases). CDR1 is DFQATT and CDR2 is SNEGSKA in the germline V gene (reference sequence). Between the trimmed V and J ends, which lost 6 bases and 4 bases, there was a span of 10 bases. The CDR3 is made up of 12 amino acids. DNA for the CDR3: TGCAGTGCCTTCGACAGGGGAAACACCATATATTTT. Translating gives CSAFDRGNTIYF.

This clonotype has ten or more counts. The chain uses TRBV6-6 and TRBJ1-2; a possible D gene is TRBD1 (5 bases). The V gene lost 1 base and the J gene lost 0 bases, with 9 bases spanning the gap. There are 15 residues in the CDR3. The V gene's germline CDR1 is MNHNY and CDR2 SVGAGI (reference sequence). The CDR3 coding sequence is TGTGCCAGCAGTTACTGGGGACTGACTAACTATGGCTACACCTTC. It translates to CASSYWGLTNYGYTF.

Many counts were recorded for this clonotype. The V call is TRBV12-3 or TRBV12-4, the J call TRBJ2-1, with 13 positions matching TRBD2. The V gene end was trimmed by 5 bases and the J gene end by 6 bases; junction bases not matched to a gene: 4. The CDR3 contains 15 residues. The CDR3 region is CASSRTSGRANEQFF. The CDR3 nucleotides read TGTGCCAGCAGTCGTACTAGCGGGAGGGCCAATGAGCAGTTCTTC.

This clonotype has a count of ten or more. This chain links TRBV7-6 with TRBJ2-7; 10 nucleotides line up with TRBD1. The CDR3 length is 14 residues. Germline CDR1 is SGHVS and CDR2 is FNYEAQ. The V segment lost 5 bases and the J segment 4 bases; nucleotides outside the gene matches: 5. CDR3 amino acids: CASSLDRGQYEQYF. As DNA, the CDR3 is TGTGCCAGCAGCCTAGACAGGGGGCAGTACGAGCAGTACTTC.

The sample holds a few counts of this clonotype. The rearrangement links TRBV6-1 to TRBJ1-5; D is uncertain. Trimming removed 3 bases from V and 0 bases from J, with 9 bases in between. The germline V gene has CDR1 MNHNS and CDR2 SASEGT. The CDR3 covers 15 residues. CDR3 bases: TGTGCCAGCAGTGATTTTTTTTATAGCAATCAGCCCCAGCATTTT. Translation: CASSDFFYSNQPQHF.

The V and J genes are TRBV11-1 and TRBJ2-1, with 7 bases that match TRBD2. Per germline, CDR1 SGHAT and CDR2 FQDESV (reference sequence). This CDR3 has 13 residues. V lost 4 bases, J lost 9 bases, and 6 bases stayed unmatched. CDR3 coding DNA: TGTGCCAGCAGCTATCTGCGGGGGAGTGAGCAGTTCTTC. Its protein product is CASSYLRGSEQFF.

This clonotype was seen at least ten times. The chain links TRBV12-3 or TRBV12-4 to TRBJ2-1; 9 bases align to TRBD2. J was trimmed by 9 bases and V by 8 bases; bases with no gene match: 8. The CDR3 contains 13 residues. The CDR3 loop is CASSGLASREQFF. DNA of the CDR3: TGTGCCAGCTCGGGACTAGCTTCCCGTGAGCAGTTCTTC.

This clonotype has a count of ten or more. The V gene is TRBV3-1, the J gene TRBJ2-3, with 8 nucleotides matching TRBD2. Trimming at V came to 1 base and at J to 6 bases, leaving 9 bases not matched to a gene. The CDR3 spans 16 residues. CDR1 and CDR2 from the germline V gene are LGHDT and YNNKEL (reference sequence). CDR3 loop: CASSQATGGQADTQYF. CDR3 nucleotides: TGTGCCAGCAGCCAAGCCACGGGAGGGCAAGCTGATACGCAGTATTTT.

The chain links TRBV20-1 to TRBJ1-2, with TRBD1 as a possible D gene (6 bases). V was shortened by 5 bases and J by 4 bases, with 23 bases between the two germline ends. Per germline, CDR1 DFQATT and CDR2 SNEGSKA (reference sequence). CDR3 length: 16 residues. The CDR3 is CSAPSGTPSRSYGYTF. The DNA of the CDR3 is TGCAGTGCTCCTTCAGGGACACCGAGCAGGTCCTATGGCTACACCTTC.

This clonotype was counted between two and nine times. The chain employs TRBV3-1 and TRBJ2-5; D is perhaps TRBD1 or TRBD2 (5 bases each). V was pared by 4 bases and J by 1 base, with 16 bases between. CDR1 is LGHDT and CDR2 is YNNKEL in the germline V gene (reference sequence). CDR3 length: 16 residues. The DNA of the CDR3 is TGTGCCAGCAGCCCGGAATCCGGGGCCCGCCAAGAGACCCAGTACTTC. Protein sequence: CASSPESGARQETQYF.

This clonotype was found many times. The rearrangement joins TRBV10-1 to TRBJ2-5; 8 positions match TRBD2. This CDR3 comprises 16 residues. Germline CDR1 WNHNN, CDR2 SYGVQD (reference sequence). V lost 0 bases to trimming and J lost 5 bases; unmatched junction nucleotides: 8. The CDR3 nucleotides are TGCGCCAGCAGTGAGTCATTAGCGGGAAAATTGGAGACCCAGTACTTC. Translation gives CASSESLAGKLETQYF.